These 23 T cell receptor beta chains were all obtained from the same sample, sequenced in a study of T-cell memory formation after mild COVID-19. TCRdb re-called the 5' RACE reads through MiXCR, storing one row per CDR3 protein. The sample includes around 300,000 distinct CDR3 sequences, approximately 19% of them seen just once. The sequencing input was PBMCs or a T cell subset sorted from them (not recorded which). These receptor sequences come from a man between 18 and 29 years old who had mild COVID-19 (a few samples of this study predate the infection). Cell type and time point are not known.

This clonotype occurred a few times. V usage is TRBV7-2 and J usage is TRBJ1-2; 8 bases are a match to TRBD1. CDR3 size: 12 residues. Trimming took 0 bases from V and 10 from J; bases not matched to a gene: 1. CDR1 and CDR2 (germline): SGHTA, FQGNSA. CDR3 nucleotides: TGTGCCAGCAGCTTAGCGGGACAGGACTACACCTTC. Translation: CASSLAGQDYTF.

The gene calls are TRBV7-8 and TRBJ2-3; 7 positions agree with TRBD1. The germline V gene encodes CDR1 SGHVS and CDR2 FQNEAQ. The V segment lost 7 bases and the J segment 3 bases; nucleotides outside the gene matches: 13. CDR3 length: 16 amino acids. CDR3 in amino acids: CASTSVEARGTDTQYF. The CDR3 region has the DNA TGTGCCAGCACCTCAGTGGAGGCCAGGGGGACAGATACGCAGTATTTT.

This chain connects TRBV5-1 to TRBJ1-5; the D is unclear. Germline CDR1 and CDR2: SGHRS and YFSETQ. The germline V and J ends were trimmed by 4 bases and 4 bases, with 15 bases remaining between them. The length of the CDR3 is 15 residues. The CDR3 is CASSPLREVNQPQHF. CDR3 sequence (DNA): TGCGCCAGCAGCCCCCTGAGGGAGGTAAATCAGCCCCAGCATTTT.

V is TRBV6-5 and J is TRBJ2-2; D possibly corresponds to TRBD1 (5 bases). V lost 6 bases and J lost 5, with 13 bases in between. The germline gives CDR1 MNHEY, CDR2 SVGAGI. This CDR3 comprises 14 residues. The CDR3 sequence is CASRIGAVTGELFF. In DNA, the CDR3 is TGTGCCAGCAGAATAGGGGCCGTGACCGGGGAGCTGTTTTTT.

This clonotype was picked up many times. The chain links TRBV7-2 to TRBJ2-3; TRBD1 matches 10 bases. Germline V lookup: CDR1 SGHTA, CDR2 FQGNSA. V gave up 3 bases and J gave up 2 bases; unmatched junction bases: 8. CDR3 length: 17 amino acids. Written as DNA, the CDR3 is TGTGCCAGCAGCTTTAGGACAGGGGGATCTAACACAGATACGCAGTATTTT. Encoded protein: CASSFRTGGSNTDTQYF. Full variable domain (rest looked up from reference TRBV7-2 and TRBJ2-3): GAGVSQSPSNKVTEKGKDVELRCDPISGHTALYWYRQSLGQGLEFLIYFQGNSAPDKSGLPSDRFSAERTGGSVSTLTIQRTQQEDSAVYLCASSFRTGGSNTDTQYFGPGTRLTVL.

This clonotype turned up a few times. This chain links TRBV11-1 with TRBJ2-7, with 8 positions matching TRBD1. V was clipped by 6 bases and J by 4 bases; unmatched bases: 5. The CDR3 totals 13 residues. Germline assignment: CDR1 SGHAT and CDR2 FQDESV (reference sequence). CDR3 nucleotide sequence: TGTGCCAGCAGACAAAGACAGGGGTACGAGCAGTACGTC. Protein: CASRQRQGYEQYV.

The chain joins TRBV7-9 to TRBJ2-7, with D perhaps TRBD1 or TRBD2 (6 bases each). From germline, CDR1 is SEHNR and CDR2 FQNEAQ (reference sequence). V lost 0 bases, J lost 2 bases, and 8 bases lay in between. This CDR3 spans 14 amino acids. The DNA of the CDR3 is TGTGCCAGCAGCTTAGCGGGGGGCCCCTACGAGCAGTACGTC. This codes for CASSLAGGPYEQYV.

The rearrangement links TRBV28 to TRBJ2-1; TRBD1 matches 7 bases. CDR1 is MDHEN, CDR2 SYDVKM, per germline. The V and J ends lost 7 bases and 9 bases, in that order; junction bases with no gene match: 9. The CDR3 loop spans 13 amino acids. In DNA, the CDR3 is TGTGCCAGCACCGTGACTTGGACAGGTGAGCAGTTCTTC. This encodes CASTVTWTGEQFF.

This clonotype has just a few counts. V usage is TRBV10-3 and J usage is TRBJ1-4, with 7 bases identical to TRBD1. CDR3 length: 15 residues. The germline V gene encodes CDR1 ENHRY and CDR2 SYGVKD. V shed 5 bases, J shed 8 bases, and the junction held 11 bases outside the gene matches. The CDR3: CAISHAGTVEEKLFF. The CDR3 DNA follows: TGTGCCATCAGTCATGCCGGGACAGTCGAAGAAAAACTGTTTTTT.

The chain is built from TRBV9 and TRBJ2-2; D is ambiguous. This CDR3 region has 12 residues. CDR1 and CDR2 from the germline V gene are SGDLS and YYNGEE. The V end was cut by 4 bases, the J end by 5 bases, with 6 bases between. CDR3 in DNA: TGTGCCAGCAGCCAATGGACCGGGGAGCTGTTTTTT. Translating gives CASSQWTGELFF. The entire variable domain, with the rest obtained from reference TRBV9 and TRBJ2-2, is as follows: DSGVTQTPKHLITATGQRVTLRCSPRSGDLSVYWYQQSLDQGLQFLIQYYNGEERAKGNILERFSAQQFPDLHSELNLSSLELGDSALYFCASSQWTGELFFGEGSRLTVL.

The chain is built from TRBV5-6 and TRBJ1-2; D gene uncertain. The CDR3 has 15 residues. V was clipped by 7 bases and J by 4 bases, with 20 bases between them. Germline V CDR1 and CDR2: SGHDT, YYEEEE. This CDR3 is CASYRATRWSYGYTF. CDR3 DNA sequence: TGTGCCAGCTACCGCGCGACACGGTGGAGCTATGGCTACACCTTC.

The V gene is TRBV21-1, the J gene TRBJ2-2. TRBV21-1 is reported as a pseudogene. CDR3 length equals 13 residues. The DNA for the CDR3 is TGTGCCAGCCGACACGAGAACACCGGGGAGCTGTTTTTT. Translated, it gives CASRHENTGELFF.

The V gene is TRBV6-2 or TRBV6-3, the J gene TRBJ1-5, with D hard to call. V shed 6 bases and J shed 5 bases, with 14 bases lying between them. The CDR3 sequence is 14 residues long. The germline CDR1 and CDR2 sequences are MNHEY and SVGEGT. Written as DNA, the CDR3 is TGTGCCAGCAGCCCCCTGGAGGGAGATCAGCCCCAGCATTTT. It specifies CASSPLEGDQPQHF.

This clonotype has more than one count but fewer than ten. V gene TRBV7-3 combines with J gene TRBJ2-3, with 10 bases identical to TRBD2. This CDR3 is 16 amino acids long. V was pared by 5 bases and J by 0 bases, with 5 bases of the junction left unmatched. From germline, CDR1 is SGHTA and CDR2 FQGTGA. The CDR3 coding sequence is TGTGCCAGCAGCGTTAGCGGGGGGCGAAGCACAGATACGCAGTATTTT. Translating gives CASSVSGGRSTDTQYF. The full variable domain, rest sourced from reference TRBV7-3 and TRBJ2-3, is GAGVSQTPSNKVTEKGKYVELRCDPISGHTALYWYRQSLGQGPEFLIYFQGTGAADDSGLPNDRFFAVRPEGSVSTLKIQRTERGDSAVYLCASSVSGGRSTDTQYFGPGTRLTVL.

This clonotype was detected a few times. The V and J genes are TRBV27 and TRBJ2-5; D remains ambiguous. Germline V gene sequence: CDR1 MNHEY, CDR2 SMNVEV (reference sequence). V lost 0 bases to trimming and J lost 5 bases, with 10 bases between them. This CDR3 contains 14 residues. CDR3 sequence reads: CASSLSIRGETQYF. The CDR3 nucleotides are TGTGCCAGCAGTTTATCGATCCGTGGGGAGACCCAGTACTTC.

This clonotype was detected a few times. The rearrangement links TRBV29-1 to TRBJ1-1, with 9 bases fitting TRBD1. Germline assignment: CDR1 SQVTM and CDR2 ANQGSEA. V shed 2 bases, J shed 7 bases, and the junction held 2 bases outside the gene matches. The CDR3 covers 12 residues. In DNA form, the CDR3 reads TGCAGCGTTGAACGACAGGGGGGTGAAGCTTTCTTT. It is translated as CSVERQGGEAFF. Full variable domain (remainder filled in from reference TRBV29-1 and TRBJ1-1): SAVISQKPSRDICQRGTSLTIQCQVDSQVTMMFWYRQQPGQSLTLIATANQGSEATYESGFVIDKFPISRPNLTFSTLTVSNMSPEDSSIYLCSVERQGGEAFFGQGTRLTVV.

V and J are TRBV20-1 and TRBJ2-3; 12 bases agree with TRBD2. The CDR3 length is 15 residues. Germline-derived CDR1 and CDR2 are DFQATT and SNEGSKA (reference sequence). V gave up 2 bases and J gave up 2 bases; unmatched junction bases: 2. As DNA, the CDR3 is TGCAGTGCTAGACGACTAGCGGGGGACACAGATACGCAGTATTTT. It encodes CSARRLAGDTDTQYF.

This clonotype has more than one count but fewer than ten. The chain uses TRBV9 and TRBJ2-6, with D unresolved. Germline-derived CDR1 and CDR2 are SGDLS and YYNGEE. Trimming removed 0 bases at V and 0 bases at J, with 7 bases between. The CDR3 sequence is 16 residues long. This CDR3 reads CASSVDGFSGANVLTF. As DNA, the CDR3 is TGTGCCAGCAGCGTAGATGGGTTCTCTGGGGCCAACGTCCTGACTTTC.

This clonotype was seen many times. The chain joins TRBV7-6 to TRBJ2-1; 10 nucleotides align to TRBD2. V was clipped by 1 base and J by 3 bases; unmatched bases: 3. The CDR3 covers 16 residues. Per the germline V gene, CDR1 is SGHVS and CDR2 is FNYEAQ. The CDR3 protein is CASSLGSGGIYNEQFF. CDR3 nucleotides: TGTGCCAGCAGCTTAGGTAGCGGGGGGATCTACAATGAGCAGTTCTTC.

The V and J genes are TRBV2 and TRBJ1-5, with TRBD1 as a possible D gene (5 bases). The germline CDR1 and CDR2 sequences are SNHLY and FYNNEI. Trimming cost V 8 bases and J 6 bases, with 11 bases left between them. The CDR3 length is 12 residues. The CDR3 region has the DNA TGTGCCAGCGCCCGGGGACCTCAGCCCCAGCATTTT. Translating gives CASARGPQPQHF.

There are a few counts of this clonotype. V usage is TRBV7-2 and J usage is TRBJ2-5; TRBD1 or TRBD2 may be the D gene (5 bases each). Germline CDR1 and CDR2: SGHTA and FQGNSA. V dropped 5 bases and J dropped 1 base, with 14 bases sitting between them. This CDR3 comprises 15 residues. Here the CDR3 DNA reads TGTGCCAGCAGCCAAGGGGTTACTAGCCAAGAGACCCAGTACTTC. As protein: CASSQGVTSQETQYF. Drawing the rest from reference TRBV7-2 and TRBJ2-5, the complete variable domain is GAGVSQSPSNKVTEKGKDVELRCDPISGHTALYWYRQSLGQGLEFLIYFQGNSAPDKSGLPSDRFSAERTGGSVSTLTIQRTQQEDSAVYLCASSQGVTSQETQYFGPGTRLLVL.

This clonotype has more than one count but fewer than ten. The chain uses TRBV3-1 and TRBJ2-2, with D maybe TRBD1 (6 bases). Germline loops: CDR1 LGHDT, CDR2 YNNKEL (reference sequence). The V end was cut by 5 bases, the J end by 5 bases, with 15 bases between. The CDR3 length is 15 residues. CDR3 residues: CASSRGLTATGELFF. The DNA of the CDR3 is TGTGCCAGCAGCAGGGGGTTAACGGCAACCGGGGAGCTGTTTTTT.

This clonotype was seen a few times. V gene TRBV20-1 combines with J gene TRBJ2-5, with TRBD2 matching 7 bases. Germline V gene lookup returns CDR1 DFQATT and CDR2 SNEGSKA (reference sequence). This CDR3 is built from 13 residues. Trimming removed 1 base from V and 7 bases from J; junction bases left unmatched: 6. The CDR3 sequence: CSARGRGVATQYF. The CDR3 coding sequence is TGCAGTGCTAGAGGACGGGGGGTAGCGACCCAGTACTTC.